This T cell receptor (beta chain) was obtained from a study of T cell responses to AZD1222 COVID-19 vaccine. Of note for this clone: Its antigen is still unknown.

Sequencing was performed with immunoSEQ multiplex PCR; in TCRdb, only in-frame clones are kept and a portion is missing. The table includes about 60,000 clones, roughly 84% detected once. Study findings and constraints: Among the donors, most were white British and more were female, and clonal diversity was possibly underestimated.

J was trimmed by 2 bases and V by 4 bases; bases with no gene match: 5. The CDR3 is 15 amino acids. Germline V gives CDR1 ENHRY, CDR2 SYGVKD. The V and J genes are TRBV10-3 and TRBJ1-5, with 7 nucleotides matching TRBD1. Sequenced material: peripheral blood, taken on day 0 of AZD1222 vaccination. The TCR comes from an adult in good health. This CDR3 is CAISAGGGGNQPQHF. CDR3 DNA: TGTGCCATCAGTGCAGGGGGGGGAGGCAATCAGCCCCAGCATTTT.